The 17 T cell receptor beta chains below all came from one sample that was sequenced in a study of cytomegalovirus exposure and HLA in healthy donors. It was with 60 Vbeta and 13 Jbeta primers that the PCR ran. Repertoires were generated with immunoSEQ multiplex PCR, while TCRdb's copy carries only in-frame clones and drops some. The sample lists some 150,000 clones; around nine tenths were seen once. Sequencing input: PBMCs. These TCRs come from a woman in her thirties in good health and CMV-seronegative.

The V call is TRBV16, the J call TRBJ2-6, with 11 bases matching TRBD1. The CDR3 sequence is 18 residues long. The trim removed 4 bases at V and 4 bases at J, leaving 9 bases unmatched. From germline, CDR1 is KGHSY and CDR2 FQNENV. The chain's CDR3 is CASSPPGQGARGANVLTF. CDR3 coding DNA: TGTGCCAGCAGCCCACCAGGACAGGGGGCTAGGGGGGCCAACGTCCTGACTTTC.

V usage is TRBV28 and J usage is TRBJ1-1; D is perhaps TRBD1 (6 bases). Germline lookup yields CDR1 MDHEN and CDR2 SYDVKM. V was trimmed by 5 bases and J by 0 bases, leaving 10 bases between them. The CDR3 loop spans 14 amino acids. The CDR3 sequence: CASSAGVMNTEAFF. The CDR3, as DNA: TGTGCCAGCAGTGCAGGGGTGATGAACACTGAAGCTTTCTTT. The full variable domain, rest sourced from reference TRBV28 and TRBJ1-1, is DVKVTQSSRYLVKRTGEKVFLECVQDMDHENMFWYRQDPGLGLRLIYFSYDVKMKEKGDIPEGYSVSREKKERFSLILESASTNQTSMYLCASSAGVMNTEAFFGQGTRLTVV.

This chain uses TRBV5-4 with TRBJ1-2; D perhaps matches TRBD1 (5 bases). The CDR3 has 17 amino acids. Germline V lookup: CDR1 SGHNT, CDR2 YYREEE (reference sequence). V lost 0 bases and J 8 bases, leaving 23 bases between the germline ends. The CDR3 loop is CASSLATLAGLNGGYTF. In DNA form, the CDR3 reads TGTGCCAGCAGCTTGGCCACATTGGCAGGGTTAAATGGGGGCTACACCTTC. Using reference TRBV5-4 and TRBJ1-2 for the parts outside the CDR3, the full variable domain is ETGVTQSPTHLIKTRGQQVTLRCSSQSGHNTVSWYQQALGQGPQFIFQYYREEENGRGNFPPRFSGLQFPNYSSELNVNALELDDSALYLCASSLATLAGLNGGYTFGSGTRLTVV.

J is TRBJ2-5 and V is TRBV7-9, with D perhaps TRBD2 (6 bases). Trimming removed 1 base at V and 5 bases at J, with 8 bases between. The CDR3 totals 13 residues. The germline gives CDR1 SEHNR, CDR2 FQNEAQ (reference sequence). Written as DNA, the CDR3 is TGTGCCAGCAGCTTAGGGGGGAGGGAGACCCAGTACTTC. The encoded protein is CASSLGGRETQYF.

This chain connects TRBV7-2 to TRBJ2-3; 10 nucleotides align to TRBD1. This CDR3 comprises 16 residues. Per the germline V gene, CDR1 is SGHTA and CDR2 is FQGNSA. V lost 1 base and J lost 1; bases outside the gene matches: 2. CDR3 coding DNA: TGTGCCAGCAGCTTAGTGGGGACAGGGGGCACAGATACGCAGTATTTT. Its translation: CASSLVGTGGTDTQYF. The full variable domain, in which reference TRBV7-2 and TRBJ2-3 provide the parts outside the CDR3, is GAGVSQSPSNKVTEKGKDVELRCDPISGHTALYWYRQSLGQGLEFLIYFQGNSAPDKSGLPSDRFSAERTGGSVSTLTIQRTQQEDSAVYLCASSLVGTGGTDTQYFGPGTRLTVL.

The rearrangement links TRBV25-1 to TRBJ1-2, with D unclear. The CDR3 consists of 13 residues. The germline V gene has CDR1 MGHDK and CDR2 SYGVNS. V was clipped by 10 bases and J by 6 bases, with 18 bases between them. CDR3 DNA: TGTGCCACAAAACACCTAGATTGGAATGGCTACACCTTC. Translating it yields CATKHLDWNGYTF.

The V gene is TRBV6-4, the J gene TRBJ2-1, with 11 bases lining up with TRBD1. CDR1 and CDR2 from the germline V gene are MRHNA and SNTAGT. This CDR3 has 14 residues. Trimming at V came to 4 bases and at J to 9 bases, leaving 5 bases not matched to a gene. This CDR3 is CASSARDRGIEQFF. Here the CDR3 DNA reads TGTGCCAGCAGTGCCCGGGACAGGGGGATTGAGCAGTTCTTC.

A single count supports this clone. This chain uses TRBV19 with TRBJ1-2, with unresolved D. Germline values: CDR1 LNHDA, CDR2 SQIVND (reference sequence). V was shortened by 3 bases and J by 1 base, with 6 bases between the two germline ends. The CDR3 runs 13 residues. The CDR3 nucleotides are TGTGCCAGTAGTATGTCAGTTAACTATGGCTACACCTTC. This translates into CASSMSVNYGYTF.

This rearrangement joins TRBV28 to TRBJ1-2; 7 bases map to TRBD1. The ends lost 6 bases at V and 6 bases at J; junction bases unmatched: 4. CDR1 and CDR2 (germline): MDHEN, SYDVKM. The CDR3 length is 12 residues. The DNA for the CDR3 is TGTGCCAGCAGAGAAGGACAGGATGGCTACACCTTC. Translation gives CASREGQDGYTF.

This chain uses TRBV7-9 with TRBJ2-3; TRBD2 agrees at 11 bases. V lost 2 bases, J lost 1 base, and 8 bases stayed unmatched. The CDR3 length is 18 residues. The germline CDR1 and CDR2 sequences are SEHNR and FQNEAQ (reference sequence). The CDR3 DNA reads as TGTGCCAGCAGCTTACAGCTAGCGGGAGGTTTTGGCACAGATACGCAGTATTTT. Translated, it gives CASSLQLAGGFGTDTQYF.

The chain recombines TRBV7-9 with TRBJ2-7; TRBD2 might be the D (5 bases). Germline CDR1 SEHNR, CDR2 FQNEAQ (reference sequence). V was cut by 5 bases and J by 6 bases, with 23 bases left in between. The CDR3 is 16 residues long. The CDR3 sequence is CASSPEGWEITSEQYF. The CDR3 DNA reads TGTGCCAGCAGCCCCGAGGGATGGGAAATCACAAGCGAGCAGTACTTC. The variable domain in full, with the rest retrieved from reference TRBV7-9 and TRBJ2-7, is DTGVSQNPRHKITKRGQNVTFRCDPISEHNRLYWYRQTLGQGPEFLTYFQNEAQLEKSRLLSDRFSAERPKGSFSTLEIQRTEQGDSAMYLCASSPEGWEITSEQYFGPGTRLTVT.

The V and J genes are TRBV2 and TRBJ2-2; the D is unclear. V was shortened by 2 bases and J by 1 base, with 14 bases between the two germline ends. Germline CDR1 SNHLY, CDR2 FYNNEI. The CDR3 loop spans 17 amino acids. This chain's CDR3 is CASSEWAGILNTGELFF. The DNA of the CDR3 is TGTGCCAGCAGTGAATGGGCAGGAATCTTGAACACCGGGGAGCTGTTTTTT.

This clone was detected a few times. The rearrangement uses TRBV10-3 and TRBJ1-2, with D perhaps matching TRBD1 (5 bases). CDR1 ENHRY and CDR2 SYGVKD come from the germline V gene. The CDR3 covers 14 residues. V lost 6 bases and J lost 6, with 17 bases in between. The CDR3 spells CAIRVGVGGHGYTF. CDR3 nucleotides: TGTGCCATCAGGGTAGGGGTCGGTGGCCATGGCTACACCTTC.

This CDR3 reads CASSVGGSGQPQHF. CDR3 bases: TGTGCCAGCAGTGTAGGAGGGTCGGGGCAGCCCCAGCATTTT. The chain uses TRBV2 and TRBJ1-5; the D is unclear. The length of the CDR3 is 14 residues. Trimming pared 4 bases from V and 7 bases from J, leaving 14 bases between. Per germline, CDR1 SNHLY and CDR2 FYNNEI.

The chain carries TRBV29-1 and TRBJ1-1, with 8 bases aligning to TRBD1. The CDR3 length is 14 residues. Germline CDR1 SQVTM, CDR2 ANQGSEA. Unmatched junction bases numbered 10, after V lost 4 bases and J lost 6 bases. DNA for the CDR3: TGCAGCGTTGCAGGGGGCAGAAGAAATGCTGAAGCTTTCTTT. This sequence encodes CSVAGGRRNAEAFF.

CDR3 residues: CASSLTSGRETQYF. The CDR3 coding sequence is TGTGCCAGTAGCTTGACTAGCGGGAGGGAGACCCAGTACTTC. The genes are TRBV19 and TRBJ2-5; the match to TRBD2 covers 13 bases. The germline CDR1 and CDR2 sequences are LNHDA and SQIVND (reference sequence). Trimming at V came to 6 bases and at J to 5 bases, leaving 3 bases not matched to a gene. The CDR3 contains 14 residues.

V is TRBV6-1 and J is TRBJ2-5; no clear D. The better agreement between TRBJ2-7 and the DNA end casts doubt on the J call. The CDR3 has 13 amino acids. The germline V gene has CDR1 MNHNS and CDR2 SASEGT. The CDR3 spells CASSESAYREQYF. The CDR3 DNA sequence: TGTGCCAGCAGTGAATCTGCGTATCGCGAGCAGTACTTC.